The present T cell receptor (beta chain) was sequenced within a study of blood T cell repertoires in COVID-19. Data came from immunoSEQ multiplex PCR; TCRdb stores just in-frame clones and leaves some out. The sample yields 90,000 to 150,000 clones, about 85% seen once. This CDR3 has 15 residues. CDR1 SGHTA and CDR2 FQGNSA come from the germline V gene. The V and J ends lost 4 bases and 0 bases respectively, with 13 bases between them. The source is an elderly man with acute or convalescent COVID-19. The sequenced sample consisted of peripheral blood. This sequence joins TRBV7-2 and TRBJ2-7, with TRBD2 as a possible D gene (6 bases). The CDR3 is CASSSLATNSYEQYF. The CDR3, as DNA: TGTGCCAGCAGCTCCCTAGCGACTAACTCCTACGAGCAGTACTTC. Full variable domain (outside the CDR3, taken from reference TRBV7-2 and TRBJ2-7): GAGVSQSPSNKVTEKGKDVELRCDPISGHTALYWYRQSLGQGLEFLIYFQGNSAPDKSGLPSDRFSAERTGGSVSTLTIQRTQQEDSAVYLCASSSLATNSYEQYFGPGTRLTVT.